This T cell receptor beta chain is drawn from a study of human T cells and chemical hapten exposure. Study-wide context: Patch testing was performed with 0.01% DPC on the upper back, with reading at 6 days.

Unique molecular identifiers were linked by the library to individual cDNA molecules. TCRdb reanalysed the RACE reads using MiXCR and keeps one entry per CDR3 protein. The sample carries tens of thousands of distinct CDR3 sequences, 10% to 15% recorded once. Time point given: patch test 1, 2 weeks after DPC sensitization. Treatment here: therapeutic diphenylcyclopropenone sensitization with weekly scalp DPC. Extraction yielded total RNA from whole blood (unfractionated). Per the germline V gene, CDR1 is SGHTA and CDR2 is FQGTGA. The CDR3 is 12 amino acids. V gave up 5 bases and J gave up 3 bases, with 4 bases separating them.

This rearrangement joins TRBV7-3 to TRBJ2-2; D unclear. The TCR sequence derives from a woman aged 55-70 years with alopecia areata. Some clones in this sample may be carry-over from other donors' samples. The sample consisted of whole blood, taken in connection with sensitization to the hapten diphenylcyclopropenone (DPC). The CDR3 region has the DNA TGTGCCAGCAGCACGCACACCGGGGAGCTGTTTTTT. It codes for CASSTHTGELFF.